The source of this T cell receptor beta chain is a study of T-cell reconstitution after alpha-beta-depleted transplantation in children (dated by TCRdb to the mid-2010s). For context, the study as a whole: The study quantitatively tracked T-cell immune reconstitution after TCRalphabeta/CD19-depleted allogeneic hematopoietic cell transplantation in children using TCR repertoire profiling.

Regarding this clonotype: Its antigen specificity is not known. Base qualities are not recorded, but no much larger clone differs from it by a single base.

CDR1 is given as SNHLY and CDR2 as FYNNEI, both from the germline V gene. Counted from cysteine to phenylalanine, this CDR3 has 18 amino acids. Here the CDR3 DNA is all that survives: 54 bases in frame from base 1. At the junction V is shortened by 4 bases and J by 3 bases; bases outside the gene matches: 12. Library creation used PCR. The listed sequencing device is Illumina HiSeq 2500. TCR library preparation used molecular barcoding, with unique molecular identifiers applied to normalize quantification of the TCRbeta repertoire. TCRdb trimmed public reads at Q25 via fastp, called clones via MiXCR and kept in-frame beta chains. Under each unique CDR3 protein, matching rows form one entry showing the most common genes and DNA. The sample contains more than 450,000 distinct CDR3 sequences, 15% to 20% of them found a single time. The top ten hold roughly 3.3% of the sample.

The sequence was obtained from a human donor who donated a stem cell graft to a child with acute lymphoblastic leukemia. The specimen was PBMCs from the stem cell graft donor, collected from the stem cell graft. The chain employs TRBV2 and TRBJ2-1; the central 10 bases match TRBD2. The CDR3 has the sequence CASSVEASGSPNYNEQFF. The nucleotide sequence is given as TGTGCCAGCAGTGTAGAGGCTAGCGGGAGCCCGAACTACAATGAGCAGTTCTTC.